The rows below give T cell receptor beta chains drawn from one sample of a study of regulatory T cells in long-lasting Graves disease. TCRdb itself ran the multiplex PCR reads through MiXCR, one entry per CDR3 protein. The repertoire holds about 460,000 distinct CDR3 sequences, with less than 15% as singletons. The sample was also linked to a second study, of T cells in Graves' hyperthyroidism and ophthalmopathy.

The sequencing used peripheral blood mononuclear cells (PBMCs), collected at new diagnosis, from a patient treated with antithyroid drugs. The receptor set was obtained from a woman aged 45-60 years with Graves disease. CDR3s leave out the opening cysteine and the closing phenylalanine or tryptophan. Each record gives: J gene, V gene, clone size, D gene, CDR3 protein. The D gene is left open where the match is weak. Clone size appears in some rows only: once, few, many, or a class for an expanded clone.

J: TRBJ2-7
V: TRBV10-3
size: many
D: TRBD1
CDR3: AISATGTGGQYEQY

J: TRBJ2-5
V: TRBV28
size: many
D: TRBD1
CDR3: ASKTDRGYQETQY

J: TRBJ2-7
V: TRBV7-6
size: NA
D: NA
CDR3: ASSFDVSASEQY

J: TRBJ2-3
V: TRBV3-1
size: many
D: NA
CDR3: ASSPPGGPHTQY

J: TRBJ2-5
V: TRBV5-1
size: NA
D: TRBD2
CDR3: ASSSSSGRVLQETQY

J: TRBJ2-7
V: TRBV5-5
size: NA
D: NA
CDR3: ASSNKRYEQY

J: TRBJ1-1
V: TRBV28
size: NA
D: NA
CDR3: AIKGTEAF

J: TRBJ1-4
V: TRBV11-2
size: NA
D: NA
CDR3: ASSPRQRRDNEKLF

J: TRBJ2-7
V: TRBV9
size: NA
D: TRBD2
CDR3: ASSVSTLAGVSYAQY

J: TRBJ1-1
V: TRBV7-2
size: NA
D: NA
CDR3: ASSLDPMGTEAF

J: TRBJ2-5
V: TRBV11-2
size: many
D: NA
CDR3: ASSLEPRGLETQY

J: TRBJ2-1
V: TRBV12-5
size: NA
D: TRBD1
CDR3: ASGLGGQGHEQF

J: TRBJ2-1
V: TRBV20-1
size: many
D: NA
CDR3: SAREDNEQF

J: TRBJ2-3
V: TRBV3-1
size: few
D: TRBD2
CDR3: ASSPTFFPYGTSGTDTQY

J: TRBJ2-3
V: TRBV28
size: many
D: TRBD1
CDR3: ASSTGTGYTDTQY

J: TRBJ2-5
V: TRBV7-9
size: many
D: TRBD2
CDR3: ASSVAVAGGETQY

J: TRBJ2-2
V: TRBV7-2
size: NA
D: NA
CDR3: ASSSRWGAAGELF

J: TRBJ1-1
V: TRBV27
size: many
D: NA
CDR3: ASSLFPLSWGATTEAF

J: TRBJ2-5
V: TRBV5-1
size: NA
D: TRBD2
CDR3: ASRKIAGVAETQY

J: TRBJ2-7
V: TRBV3-1
size: many
D: TRBD1
CDR3: ASSQLLPGQGGDEQY

J: TRBJ2-1
V: TRBV6-1
size: NA
D: NA
CDR3: ASSDLNNEQF

J: TRBJ1-5
V: TRBV10-3
size: many
D: NA
CDR3: AISEVGGARGQPQH

J: TRBJ2-1
V: TRBV27
size: NA
D: NA
CDR3: ASSLVTPSYNEQF

J: TRBJ2-7
V: TRBV28
size: many
D: TRBD2
CDR3: ASSLTLAGASYEQY

J: TRBJ2-7
V: TRBV13
size: many
D: TRBD2
CDR3: ASSSTSGIEQY

J: TRBJ1-4
V: TRBV28
size: many
D: NA
CDR3: ASSSGHSRIEKLF

J: TRBJ1-2
V: TRBV18
size: many
D: NA
CDR3: ASSPEVGSGYT